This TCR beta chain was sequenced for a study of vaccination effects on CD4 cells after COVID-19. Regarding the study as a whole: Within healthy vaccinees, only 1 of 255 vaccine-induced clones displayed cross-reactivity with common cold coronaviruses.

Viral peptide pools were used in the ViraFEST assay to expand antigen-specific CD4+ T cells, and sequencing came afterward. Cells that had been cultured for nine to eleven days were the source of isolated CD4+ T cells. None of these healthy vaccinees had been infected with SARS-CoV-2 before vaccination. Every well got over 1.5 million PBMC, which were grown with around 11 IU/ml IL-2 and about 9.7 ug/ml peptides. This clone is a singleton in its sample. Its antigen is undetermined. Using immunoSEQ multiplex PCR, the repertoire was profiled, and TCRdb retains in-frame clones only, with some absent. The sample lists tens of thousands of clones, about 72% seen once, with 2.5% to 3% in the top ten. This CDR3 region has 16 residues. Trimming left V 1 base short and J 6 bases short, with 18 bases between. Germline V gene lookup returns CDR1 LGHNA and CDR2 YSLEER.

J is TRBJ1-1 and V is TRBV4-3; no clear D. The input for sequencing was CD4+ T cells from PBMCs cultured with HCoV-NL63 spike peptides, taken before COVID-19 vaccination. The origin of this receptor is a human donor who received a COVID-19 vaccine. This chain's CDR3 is CASSQVGLWEYSEAFF. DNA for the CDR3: TGCGCCAGCAGCCAAGTAGGGCTGTGGGAGTACTCTGAAGCTTTCTTT.